The 11 T cell receptor beta chains presented below share a single source sample, sequenced in a study of CD4 T cells in relation to SARS-CoV-2 and coronaviruses. Before the COVID-19 pandemic, during about 2011-2019, CD4+ T cells were taken from unexposed donors. Isolation of CD4+ T cells took place after roughly nine days in culture. Clones were read by immunoSEQ multiplex PCR, and TCRdb kept only the in-frame ones, dropping some. The data show about 17,000 clones, with about 80% seen just once and 30% to 35% held by the top ten. No antigens are known for them. The sequenced sample consisted of CD4+ T cells from PBMCs, cultured in vitro. These TCRs come from a human donor in good health.

CDR3 sequence reads: CASSGQYSGANVLTF. Written as DNA, the CDR3 is TGTGCCAGTAGTGGACAGTACTCTGGGGCCAACGTCCTGACTTTC. The chain joins TRBV19 to TRBJ2-6; possible D gene TRBD1, 6 bases. Trimming stripped 5 bases from V and 0 bases from J, with 8 bases between. The CDR3 is made up of 15 amino acids. Germline CDR1 and CDR2: LNHDA and SQIVND (reference sequence).

V is TRBV7-7 and J is TRBJ2-3; 7 nucleotides agree with TRBD1. The CDR3 is made up of 16 amino acids. CDR1 and CDR2 from the germline V gene are SSHAT and FNYEAQ (reference sequence). The V segment lost 5 bases and the J segment 1 base; nucleotides outside the gene matches: 9. In nucleotides, the CDR3 is TGTGCCAGCAGCCAGGCAGCAGGGGGTGGCACAGATACGCAGTATTTT. Protein product: CASSQAAGGGTDTQYF.

This clone has only one observation. The chain has TRBV5-1 and TRBJ2-3; 8 nucleotides agree with TRBD1. Germline V gene lookup returns CDR1 SGHRS and CDR2 YFSETQ. With 6 bases clipped from V and 1 base from J, the junction kept 7 bases outside the gene matches. CDR3 length: 15 amino acids. DNA for the CDR3: TGCGCCAGCACCCTGGGACAGGAACGCACAGATACGCAGTATTTT. Protein: CASTLGQERTDTQYF.

The rearrangement links TRBV4-3 to TRBJ2-7; D remains unclear. CDR1 LGHNA and CDR2 YSLEER come from the germline V gene. This CDR3 has 13 residues. V lost 4 bases and J lost 8, with 15 bases in between. CDR3 sequence reads: CASSPDGRAKQYF. Written as DNA, the CDR3 is TGCGCCAGCAGCCCCGATGGTCGGGCGAAGCAGTACTTC.

This chain joins TRBV3-1 (or the pseudogene TRBV3-2) and TRBJ1-1; possible D gene TRBD1, 6 bases. This CDR3 comprises 13 residues. Germline CDR1 reads LGHDT; CDR2 reads YNNKEL (reference sequence). With 8 bases removed from V and 1 base from J, the gap between germline ends came to 11 bases. CDR3 coding DNA: TGTGCCAGCGACAAGGGGGGGAACACTGAAGCTTTCTTT. Protein product: CASDKGGNTEAFF.

This chain joins TRBV5-1 and TRBJ2-7, with D hard to call. V lost 4 bases to trimming and J lost 5 bases, with 19 bases between them. CDR1 is SGHRS, CDR2 YFSETQ, per germline. This CDR3 has 15 amino acids. In nucleotides, the CDR3 is TGCGCCAGCAGCCCCAAGGTGTACTACAAAGACGAGCAGTACTTC. Translated, it gives CASSPKVYYKDEQYF.

V gene TRBV3-1 (or the pseudogene TRBV3-2) combines with J gene TRBJ2-7; 8 bases match TRBD1. The CDR3 has 14 residues. Germline V CDR1 and CDR2: LGHDT, YNNKEL (reference sequence). V lost 2 bases, J lost 4 bases, and 4 bases stayed unmatched. CDR3 amino acids: CASSQPGGGYEQYF. The CDR3 region has the DNA TGTGCCAGCAGCCAACCAGGGGGCGGGTACGAGCAGTACTTC.

This chain's CDR3 is CASSFRGTSYNEQFF. CDR3 in DNA: TGTGCCAGCAGCTTCCGGGGGACGTCCTACAATGAGCAGTTCTTC. This chain joins TRBV7-9 and TRBJ2-1, with D possibly matching TRBD2 (6 bases). CDR1 is SEHNR, CDR2 FQNEAQ, per germline (reference sequence). CDR3 length: 15 residues. Trimming left V 3 bases short and J 1 base short, with 10 bases between.

CDR3: CASSFAQAFYGYTF. The DNA of the CDR3 is TGTGCCAGCAGCTTTGCACAGGCCTTTTATGGCTACACCTTC. V and J are TRBV5-8 and TRBJ1-2, with TRBD1 as a possible D gene (5 bases). The V end was cut by 2 bases, the J end by 5 bases, with 13 bases between. CDR3 length equals 14 residues. From germline, CDR1 is SGHTS and CDR2 YDEGEE.

The chain combines TRBV21-1 with TRBJ2-7; the D call TRBD2 from the table was never checked on the DNA. TRBV21-1 is deemed a pseudogene. The CDR3 is 16 residues long. CDR3 bases: TGTGCCAGCAGCAAAATAACCCCCCACTACTCCTACGAGCAGTACTTC. This sequence encodes CASSKITPHYSYEQYF.

J is TRBJ2-7 and V is TRBV19; no firm D call. Germline CDR1 is LNHDA and CDR2 is SQIVND (reference sequence). There are 16 residues in the CDR3. V was trimmed by 2 bases and J by 2 bases, leaving 16 bases between them. CDR3 loop: CASSITPGASTYEQYF. In DNA, the CDR3 is TGTGCCAGTAGTATAACTCCTGGAGCGTCTACCTACGAGCAGTACTTC.